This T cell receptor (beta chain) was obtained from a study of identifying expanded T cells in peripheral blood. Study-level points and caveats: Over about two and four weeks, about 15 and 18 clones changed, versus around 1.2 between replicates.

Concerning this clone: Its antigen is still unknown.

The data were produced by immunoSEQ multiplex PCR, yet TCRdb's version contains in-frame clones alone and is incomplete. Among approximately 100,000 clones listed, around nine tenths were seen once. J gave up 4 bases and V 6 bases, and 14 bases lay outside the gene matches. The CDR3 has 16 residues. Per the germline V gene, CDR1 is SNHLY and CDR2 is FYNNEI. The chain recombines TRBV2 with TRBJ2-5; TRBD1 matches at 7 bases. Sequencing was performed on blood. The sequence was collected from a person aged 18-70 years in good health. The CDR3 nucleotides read TGTGCCAGCAGCCCCGACAGGGTGGCCGGCAGAGAGACCCAGTACTTC. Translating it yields CASSPDRVAGRETQYF.